This TCR beta chain was retrieved from a study of shared clonotypes between healthy human individuals. Study details: There were three CD4 naive, three CD4 memory, two CD8 naive and one CD8 memory plates per donor. Study conclusions and caveats: Against clonotypes common to all four donors, non-shared ones had lower generation probabilities.

A deep-level run was used for the assay. Sequencing was performed with immunoSEQ multiplex PCR; in TCRdb, only in-frame clones are kept and a portion is missing. The sample shows some 630,000 clones, around 72% of them seen only once. About this clone itself: Antigen specificity is unknown.

The CDR3 is made up of 14 amino acids. V lost 8 bases and J lost 0, with 11 bases in between. Germline-derived CDR1 and CDR2 are SNHLY and FYNNEI. The TCR comes from a woman aged 25 to 39 in good health. The V call is TRBV2, the J call TRBJ1-3; tentative D call: TRBD1 (5 bases). The sequenced sample was memory CD4+ T cells sorted from blood. Subset noted: CD45RA-negative fraction. CDR3 sequence (DNA): TGTGCCAGCTGTTGGGGGAACTCTGGAAACACCATATATTTT. Amino acid sequence: CASCWGNSGNTIYF. The full variable domain, its missing parts supplied by reference TRBV2 and TRBJ1-3, is EPEVTQTPSHQVTQMGQEVILRCVPISNHLYFYWYRQILGQKVEFLVSFYNNEISEKSEIFDDQFSVERPDGSNFTLKIRSTKLEDSAMYFCASCWGNSGNTIYFGEGSWLTVV.